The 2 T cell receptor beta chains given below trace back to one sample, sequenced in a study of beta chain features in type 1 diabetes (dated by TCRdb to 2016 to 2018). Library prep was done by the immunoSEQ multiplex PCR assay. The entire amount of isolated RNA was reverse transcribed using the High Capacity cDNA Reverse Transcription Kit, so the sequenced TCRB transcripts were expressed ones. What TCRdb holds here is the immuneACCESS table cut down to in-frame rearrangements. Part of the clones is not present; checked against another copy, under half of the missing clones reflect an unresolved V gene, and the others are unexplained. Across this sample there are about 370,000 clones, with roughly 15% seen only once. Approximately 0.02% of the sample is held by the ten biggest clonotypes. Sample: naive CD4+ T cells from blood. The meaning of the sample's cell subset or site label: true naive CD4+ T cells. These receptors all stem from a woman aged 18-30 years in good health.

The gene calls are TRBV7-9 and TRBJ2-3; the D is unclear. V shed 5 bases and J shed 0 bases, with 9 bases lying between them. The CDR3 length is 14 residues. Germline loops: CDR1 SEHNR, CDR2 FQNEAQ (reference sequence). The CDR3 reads CASSLPRSTDTQYF. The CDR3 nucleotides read TGTGCCAGCAGCCTGCCCAGGAGCACAGATACGCAGTATTTT.

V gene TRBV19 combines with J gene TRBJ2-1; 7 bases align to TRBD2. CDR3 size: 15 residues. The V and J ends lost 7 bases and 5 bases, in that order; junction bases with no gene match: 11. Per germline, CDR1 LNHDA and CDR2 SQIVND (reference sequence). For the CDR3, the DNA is TGTGCCAGTACCCCAATAGCGGGCGTAAACAATGAGCAGTTCTTC. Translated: CASTPIAGVNNEQFF.